Listed here are 32 T cell receptor beta chains from one sample, sequenced in a study of beta chain features in type 1 diabetes. TCRB transcripts that were expressed got sequenced, as all of the isolated RNA had been reverse transcribed. Profiling relied on immunoSEQ multiplex PCR, and the TCRdb table lists in-frame clones only, not all of them. The sample holds under 400,000 clones; 13% to 15% are singletons and the top ten take about 6.6%. Sequenced: central memory CD4+ T cells from blood. These receptors originate from a young man in good health.

The sample holds many counts of this clone. The J gene is TRBJ2-7, the V gene TRBV15; D not resolved. In germline, CDR1 is LNHNV, CDR2 YYDKDF (reference sequence). V lost 5 bases to trimming and J lost 1 base, with 12 bases between them. The CDR3 has 14 amino acids. The CDR3 region has the DNA TGTGCCACCAGCGTGAGTACCGGGTCCTACGAGCAGTACGTC. Translation gives CATSVSTGSYEQYV.

V gene TRBV10-3 combines with J gene TRBJ1-1; D perhaps matches TRBD1 (6 bases). V was shortened by 0 bases and J by 5 bases, with 16 bases between the two germline ends. CDR1 is ENHRY and CDR2 is SYGVKD in the germline V gene. This CDR3 region has 16 residues. CDR3 DNA sequence: TGTGCCATCAGTGAGTCCGGGGGGGGCGCGGGAACTGAAGCTTTCTTT. Its translation is CAISESGGGAGTEAFF.

The chain recombines TRBV19 with TRBJ2-1, with D tentatively TRBD1 (6 bases). CDR3 length: 14 residues. The germline CDR1 and CDR2 sequences are LNHDA and SQIVND (reference sequence). Deletions cut 3 bases from V and 6 bases from J, with 12 bases between. The CDR3 region has the DNA TGTGCCAGTAGTATGGGGGCAGGAACCAATGAGCAGTTCTTC. Protein product: CASSMGAGTNEQFF.

The CDR3 loop is CASSLRDWGETQYF. CDR3 DNA sequence: TGCGCCAGCAGCCTTAGAGACTGGGGGGAGACCCAGTACTTC. The V gene is TRBV5-1, the J gene TRBJ2-5; D tentatively reads TRBD1 or TRBD2 (5 bases each). The length of the CDR3 is 14 residues. Germline assignment: CDR1 SGHRS and CDR2 YFSETQ. V lost 4 bases, J lost 5 bases, and 15 bases lay in between.

On this clone: The same CDR3 is also encoded by other DNA sequences in this sample. The chain links TRBV5-1 to TRBJ1-1; no clear D. This CDR3 has 14 residues. Trimming stripped 2 bases from V and 0 bases from J, with 8 bases between. Germline CDR1 and CDR2: SGHRS and YFSETQ. In DNA, the CDR3 is TGCGCCAGCAGCTTAGCCAGCATGAACACTGAAGCTTTCTTT. This gives the protein CASSLASMNTEAFF.

At least ten counts were recorded for this clone. The chain combines TRBV6-4 with TRBJ1-5; 8 nucleotides agree with TRBD1. The CDR3 length is 14 residues. CDR1 is MRHNA and CDR2 is SNTAGT in the germline V gene. The ends lost 4 bases at V and 7 bases at J; junction bases unmatched: 6. The CDR3 DNA sequence: TGTGCCAGCAGTGCTACAGGGGGAAGACAGCCCCAGCATTTT. Translation gives CASSATGGRQPQHF.

Ten or more counts support this clone. V usage is TRBV6-5 and J usage is TRBJ1-3; no firm D call. The CDR3 totals 15 residues. The V end lost 6 bases, the J end lost 0 bases, and 12 bases lay between the germline ends. CDR1 and CDR2 from the germline V gene are MNHEY and SVGAGI. DNA of the CDR3: TGTGCCAGCAGCCCGACAATCAGCTCTGGAAACACCATATATTTT. This codes for CASSPTISSGNTIYF.

On this clone: The junction does not match germline at one end; this may be a read error. Other DNA sequences from this sample encode an identical CDR3 as well. The CDR3 sequence: CASSLGMGSREKLFF. Here the CDR3 DNA reads TGTGCCAGCAGTTTAGGAATGGGGTCTAGAGAAAAACTGTTTTTT. J is TRBJ1-4 and V is TRBV7-9; D is uncertain. The CDR3 contains 15 residues. Germline CDR1 reads SEHNR; CDR2 reads FQNEAQ (reference sequence).

This clone was counted only a few times. The genes are TRBV2 and TRBJ2-5; D not certain. V was shortened by 6 bases and J by 2 bases, with 10 bases between the two germline ends. CDR3 size: 13 residues. The germline gives CDR1 SNHLY, CDR2 FYNNEI. Here the CDR3 DNA reads TGTGCCAGCAGGGAACAGATACAAGAGACCCAGTACTTC. Amino acids: CASREQIQETQYF.

The J gene is TRBJ2-5, the V gene TRBV7-2, with 8 positions matching TRBD2. The V gene's germline CDR1 is SGHTA and CDR2 FQGNSA. J lost 4 bases, V lost 5 bases, and 9 bases had no gene match. The CDR3 is 15 amino acids. CDR3 in DNA: TGTGCCAGCAGCCGCGGGGGGCGGGAGACAGAGACCCAGTACTTC. Amino acid sequence: CASSRGGRETETQYF.

This clone was observed a handful of times. The rearrangement links TRBV2 to TRBJ1-2; perhaps TRBD1 as D (6 bases). V was cut by 4 bases and J by 6 bases, with 12 bases left in between. Germline lookup yields CDR1 SNHLY and CDR2 FYNNEI. The CDR3 runs 13 residues. As DNA, the CDR3 is TGTGCCAGCAGTGGAGGGGGGCTCGATGGCTACACCTTC. This encodes CASSGGGLDGYTF.

The chain carries TRBV4-1 and TRBJ1-4; D uncertain. This CDR3 comprises 16 residues. Trimming pared 4 bases from V and 8 bases from J, leaving 20 bases between. CDR1 is MGHRA and CDR2 is YSYEKL in the germline V gene. In DNA, the CDR3 is TGCGCCAGCAGCCCCTCCCCCTCTCGCTCGGGCGAAAAACTGTTTTTT. Protein: CASSPSPSRSGEKLFF.

This clone was seen a few times. CDR3 sequence (DNA): TGTGCCAGTAGTCGGGGAGGGATTGGGTCCTACAATGAGCAGTTCTTC. Amino acid sequence: CASSRGGIGSYNEQFF. This chain uses TRBV19 with TRBJ2-1; 7 nucleotides line up with TRBD2. Looked up from germline, CDR1 is LNHDA and CDR2 is SQIVND (reference sequence). The length of the CDR3 is 16 residues. V lost 5 bases, J lost 1 base, and 8 bases stayed unmatched.

A note on this clone: Mismatch with germline at one junction end may stem from a read error. The V gene is TRBV9, the J gene TRBJ1-1; no firm D call. This CDR3 is 15 amino acids long. Germline CDR1 reads SGDLS; CDR2 reads YYNGEE. This chain's CDR3 is CASSVVDLGNPEAFF. The CDR3 coding sequence is TGTGCCAGCAGCGTAGTGGACCTGGGGAACCCTGAAGCTTTCTTT.

The chain employs TRBV19 and TRBJ2-1, with 12 bases aligning to TRBD2. CDR1 is LNHDA, CDR2 SQIVND, per germline (reference sequence). The CDR3 consists of 17 residues. V lost 9 bases to trimming and J lost 6 bases; unmatched junction nucleotides: 15. The CDR3 spells CASKSPSGGGQFNEQFF. DNA of the CDR3: TGTGCCAGCAAGTCCCCTAGCGGGGGGGGTCAATTCAATGAGCAGTTCTTC.

As concerns this clone: This probably arose from a read error, given a far larger clone one base away. The chain recombines TRBV15 with TRBJ1-5; D unclear. Germline CDR1 is LNHNV and CDR2 is YYDKDF (reference sequence). CDR3 length: 14 amino acids. CDR3 sequence reads: CATNRGVPNQPQHF. CDR3 nucleotide sequence: TGTGCCACCAACAGAGGAGTCCCAAATCAGCCCCAGCATTTT. Full variable domain (outside the CDR3, taken from reference TRBV15 and TRBJ1-5): DAMVIQNPRYQVTQFGKPVTLSCSQTLNHNVMYWYQQKSSQAPKLLFHYYDKDFNNEADTPDNFQSRRPNTSFCFLDIRSPGLGDTAMYLCATNRGVPNQPQHFGDGTRLSIL.

V gene TRBV29-1 combines with J gene TRBJ2-3; 10 bases line up with TRBD2. Germline V gives CDR1 SQVTM, CDR2 ANQGSEA. V lost 7 bases and J lost 6; bases outside the gene matches: 4. The CDR3 is made up of 12 amino acids. The CDR3 DNA reads TGCAGCGGAACGACTAGCGGGGATACGCAGTATTTT. It specifies CSGTTSGDTQYF.

The rearrangement joins TRBV5-1 to TRBJ2-1, with D perhaps given as TRBD1 or TRBD2 (5 bases each). CDR3 length: 15 amino acids. CDR1 and CDR2 from the germline V gene are SGHRS and YFSETQ. Trimming removed 0 bases at V and 7 bases at J, with 14 bases between. Written as DNA, the CDR3 is TGCGCCAGCAGCTTGGCCTCCGGGACCTCAAATGAGCAGTTCTTC. It codes for CASSLASGTSNEQFF.

The genes are TRBV11-3 and TRBJ1-1, with D maybe TRBD1 (5 bases). Trimming took off 1 base at V and 10 bases at J, with 16 bases between the two ends. CDR1 SGHNT and CDR2 YENEEA come from the germline V gene. The CDR3 spans 14 residues. The CDR3 nucleotides are TGTGCCAGCAGCTTAGGGGCCCCCAGGGAGGGAGCTTTCTTT. It translates to CASSLGAPREGAFF. The full variable domain, its missing parts supplied by reference TRBV11-3 and TRBJ1-1, is EAGVVQSPRYKIIEKKQPVAFWCNPISGHNTLYWYLQNLGQGPELLIRYENEEAVDDSQLPKDRFSAERLKGVDSTLKIQPAELGDSAVYLCASSLGAPREGAFFGQGTRLTVV.

This clone appeared a few times. The genes are TRBV2 and TRBJ1-1; D is possibly TRBD1 (5 bases). Trimming pared 7 bases from V and 1 base from J, leaving 10 bases between. Germline lookup yields CDR1 SNHLY and CDR2 FYNNEI. This CDR3 spans 13 amino acids. This CDR3 is CASTVTENTEAFF. CDR3 sequence (DNA): TGTGCCAGCACCGTGACAGAGAACACTGAAGCTTTCTTT.

J is TRBJ2-1 and V is TRBV5-1, with 12 bases lining up with TRBD2. Germline V lookup: CDR1 SGHRS, CDR2 YFSETQ. This CDR3 has 17 amino acids. V lost 4 bases to trimming and J lost 0 bases; unmatched junction nucleotides: 5. The CDR3 is CASSHGLAGNSYNEQFF. The CDR3 coding sequence is TGCGCCAGCAGCCACGGACTAGCGGGGAACTCCTACAATGAGCAGTTCTTC.

This clone was picked up a small number of times. The genes are TRBV14 and TRBJ1-2; no reliable D call. This CDR3 is 13 amino acids long. The V gene's germline CDR1 is SGHDN and CDR2 FVKESK. V dropped 8 bases and J dropped 7 bases, with 17 bases sitting between them. The CDR3 protein is CASAPVGSAGYTF. Written as DNA, the CDR3 is TGTGCCAGCGCTCCAGTCGGGTCGGCTGGCTACACCTTC.

The chain recombines TRBV19 with TRBJ2-3; D is unresolved. Germline loops: CDR1 LNHDA, CDR2 SQIVND (reference sequence). V lost 7 bases to trimming and J lost 8 bases, with 7 bases between them. The CDR3 extends over 10 amino acids. The CDR3 DNA reads TGTGCCAGTAAACCGGGTACGCAGTATTTT. Translation: CASKPGTQYF.

As concerns this clone: A junction end diverges from the germline sequence, so it may reflect a read error. The rearrangement joins TRBV5-4 to TRBJ2-7, with D perhaps matching TRBD1 or TRBD2 (5 bases each). This CDR3 has 15 residues. The germline V gene encodes CDR1 SGHNT and CDR2 YYREEE (reference sequence). The CDR3 is CASSQDLGRAYEQYF. In DNA form, the CDR3 reads TGCGCCAGCAGCCAAGATCTGGGGCGGGCTTACGAGCAGTACTTC. Variable domain in full (rest from reference TRBV5-4 and TRBJ2-7): ETGVTQSPTHLIKTRGQQVTLRCSSQSGHNTVSWYQQALGQGPQFIFQYYREEENGRGNFPPRFSGLQFPNYSSELNVNALELDDSALYLCASSQDLGRAYEQYFGPGTRLTVT.

This rearrangement joins TRBV19 to TRBJ2-3; D is ambiguous. V lost 3 bases and J lost 0, with 13 bases in between. The germline V gene encodes CDR1 LNHDA and CDR2 SQIVND (reference sequence). The CDR3 totals 16 residues. The chain's CDR3 is CASSINKGFSTDTQYF. Here the CDR3 DNA reads TGTGCCAGTAGTATCAATAAGGGTTTCAGCACAGATACGCAGTATTTT.

Note on this clone: A far larger clone is off by one base, so a read error is likely. Other nucleotide sequences from this sample produce the same CDR3. V usage is TRBV5-4 and J usage is TRBJ2-2, with 7 bases identical to TRBD1. This CDR3 has 15 amino acids. With 5 bases clipped from V and 0 bases from J, the junction kept 4 bases outside the gene matches. Per germline, CDR1 SGHNT and CDR2 YYREEE (reference sequence). This CDR3 reads CASSSGTANTGELFF. The CDR3 DNA is TGTGCCAGCAGTTCCGGGACAGCGAACACCGGGGAGCTGTTTTTT. Together with reference TRBV5-4 and TRBJ2-2, the CDR3 gives the full variable domain: ETGVTQSPTHLIKTRGQQVTLRCSSQSGHNTVSWYQQALGQGPQFIFQYYREEENGRGNFPPRFSGLQFPNYSSELNVNALELDDSALYLCASSSGTANTGELFFGEGSRLTVL.

The chain employs TRBV18 and TRBJ1-6; D remains ambiguous. This CDR3 is 13 amino acids long. Germline V gives CDR1 KGHSH, CDR2 LQKENI. Trimming removed 4 bases from V and 6 bases from J, with 7 bases in between. CDR3 bases: TGTGCCAGCTCACAATCTAGTAATTCACCCCTCCACTTT. As protein: CASSQSSNSPLHF.

The V call is TRBV5-1, the J call TRBJ1-4, with a weak D call TRBD1 (5 bases). This CDR3 has 15 amino acids. V lost 5 bases, J lost 5 bases, and 16 bases lay in between. Germline V gene sequence: CDR1 SGHRS, CDR2 YFSETQ. The CDR3: CASSREGTSNEKLFF. The CDR3 DNA is TGCGCCAGCAGTAGGGAGGGGACCTCAAATGAAAAACTGTTTTTT.

On this clone: One end of the junction varies from germline; a read error may be responsible. The V and J genes are TRBV10-3 and TRBJ2-2; 8 bases line up with TRBD1. The CDR3 loop spans 15 amino acids. Per the germline V gene, CDR1 is ENHRY and CDR2 is SYGVKD. CDR3 region: CASSPRQGIAGELFF. The CDR3 nucleotides are TGTGCCAGCAGTCCCCGACAGGGGATCGCCGGGGAGCTGTTTTTT.

The rearrangement links TRBV7-2 to TRBJ2-3, with D unclear. The CDR3 spans 13 residues. Trimming pared 2 bases from V and 2 bases from J, leaving 5 bases between. From germline, CDR1 is SGHTA and CDR2 FQGNSA. The CDR3 region has the DNA TGTGCCAGCAGCTTATGGGTCACAGATACGCAGTATTTT. It codes for CASSLWVTDTQYF.

This clone has a handful of counts. V gene TRBV6-6 combines with J gene TRBJ2-6; D unresolved. The V gene's germline CDR1 is MNHNY and CDR2 SVGAGI (reference sequence). There are 15 residues in the CDR3. Trimming removed 4 bases at V and 0 bases at J, with 7 bases between. The CDR3 protein is CASSSFRSGANVLTF. The CDR3 bases are TGTGCCAGCAGTTCTTTTCGCTCTGGGGCCAACGTCCTGACTTTC.

This clone was seen a few times. The chain is built from TRBV7-2 and TRBJ1-2; 10 bases match TRBD1. In germline, CDR1 is SGHTA, CDR2 FQGNSA. The CDR3 covers 15 residues. With V trimmed by 5 bases and J by 8 bases, 11 bases remained unmatched. CDR3 bases: TGTGCCAGCAGCCCAGAACCGGGACAGGGGACGGGCTACACCTTC. It translates to CASSPEPGQGTGYTF.